These T cell receptor beta chains were read from a single sample in a study of T-cell memory formation after mild COVID-19. TCRdb re-derived calls from the 5' RACE reads in MiXCR, one entry per CDR3 protein. This table has around 35,000 distinct CDR3 sequences, 7.5% to 8% appearing once. Sequencing used PBMCs or a T cell subset sorted from them (not recorded which). These receptors came from a man between 18 and 29 years old who had mild COVID-19 (a few samples of this study predate the infection). Cell type and time point are not known. CDR3s leave out the opening cysteine and the closing phenylalanine or tryptophan. A D gene is named only where the DNA matches it firmly. The listing skips clone size in some rows; elsewhere it reads once, few, many or a size class.

d_gene	abundance	len	v_gene	CDR3aa
TRBD1	many	11	TRBV4-3	ASSLDREWEAF
NA	many	13	TRBV9	ASSAGTLFTGELF
NA	many	11	TRBV10-1	ASSESGTGELF
NA	many	11	TRBV27	ASRSTGSYEQY
NA	many	11	TRBV5-1	ASSGGVYNEQF
TRBD2	many	16	TRBV20-1	SARDPAGGHGNTDTQY
NA	many	13	TRBV15	ATSRVFGEGNTIY
NA	many	12	TRBV20-1	SAIRGVGTDTQY
NA	many	10	TRBV7-7	ASSPVQETQY
TRBD1	many	14	TRBV5-1	ASSPGTGGTYNEQF
NA	many	10	TRBV5-1	ASSYDYNEQF
NA	NA	11	TRBV7-2	ASSLSYGDTQY
NA	many	13	TRBV10-3	AISESLGKNQPQH
NA	few	11	TRBV10-3	AISVGVGETQY
NA	many	14	TRBV19	ASSRGAGAPNQPQH
NA	many	14	TRBV4-2	ASSQDLYGGTDTQY
NA	many	15	TRBV7-2	ASSLVLGSDKDTEAF
NA	many	9	TRBV19	ASLLTDTQY
TRBD1	many	13	TRBV5-1	ASSGDRVRTDTQY
NA	many	11	TRBV30	AWNLQTNSPLH
NA	many	14	TRBV3-1	ASSARGHSPQETQY
NA	many	13	TRBV2	ASTYPDSTNYGYT
NA	large	12	TRBV25-1	ASTSGAGTDTQY
TRBD1	many	11	TRBV14	ATQTGWNTEAF
NA	many	12	TRBV20-1	SARKSGAQETQY
NA	many	11	TRBV4-1	ASSLDDQNIQY
NA	many	15	TRBV7-2	ASSLGYSGATADTQY
NA	many	11	TRBV6-5	ASSYYPGYEQY
NA	many	12	TRBV20-1	SARDSTSTDTQY
NA	many	12	TRBV20-1	SARDWEVNYGYT
NA	few	12	TRBV7-9	ASSLESSGNTIY
NA	NA	12	TRBV5-1	ASSLGAGQETQY
NA	few	12	TRBV27	ASSVGGPWDGYT
NA	many	11	TRBV20-1	SARDETDYEQY
NA	many	12	TRBV7-9	ASSLSRTGAGYT